This TCR beta chain came from a study of blood T cell repertoires in COVID-19. Per the authors' pipeline: Amplification from reference gene primers served as the basis for estimated nucleated cell counts. Profiled with immunoSEQ multiplex PCR; TCRdb holds only in-frame clones, not every one. D and trimming come from the DNA, and the V and J calls and clone size come from that table. The repertoire holds 70,000 or so clones, with roughly nine tenths as singletons. This CDR3 spans 15 amino acids. CDR1 SGHVS and CDR2 FNYEAQ come from the germline V gene. Deletions cut 0 bases from V and 4 bases from J, with 12 bases between.

The receptor was derived from a man between 65 and 85 years old with active COVID-19. The chain uses TRBV7-6 and TRBJ1-1; perhaps TRBD1 as D (6 bases). Sequenced material: peripheral blood. As DNA, the CDR3 is TGTGCCAGCAGCTTAGCGGGAGGGGGGAGCACTGAAGCTTTCTTT. This encodes CASSLAGGGSTEAFF.